This TCR beta chain stems from a study of blood T cell repertoires in COVID-19. The overall study: Specimens from acute and convalescent COVID-19 originated in the United States, Italy and Spain. PBMCs, B-cell-depleted T cells, or T cells provided the cDNA or gDNA that made up the material.

Assay used: immunoSEQ multiplex PCR; TCRdb lists only in-frame clones, some missing. The sample lists approximately 260,000 clones, about 81% occurring once. Germline CDR1 LNHDA, CDR2 SQIVND (reference sequence). The CDR3 totals 13 residues. Trimming removed 3 bases at V and 2 bases at J, with 5 bases between. The sequencing sample was made of PBMCs or T cells enriched from blood (not recorded which). This receptor was taken from a man younger than 40 with acute COVID-19. This chain connects TRBV19 to TRBJ2-1, with D tentatively TRBD1 (5 bases). The CDR3, as DNA: TGTGCCAGTAGTATGGACACCTACAATGAGCAGTTCTTC. This codes for CASSMDTYNEQFF.